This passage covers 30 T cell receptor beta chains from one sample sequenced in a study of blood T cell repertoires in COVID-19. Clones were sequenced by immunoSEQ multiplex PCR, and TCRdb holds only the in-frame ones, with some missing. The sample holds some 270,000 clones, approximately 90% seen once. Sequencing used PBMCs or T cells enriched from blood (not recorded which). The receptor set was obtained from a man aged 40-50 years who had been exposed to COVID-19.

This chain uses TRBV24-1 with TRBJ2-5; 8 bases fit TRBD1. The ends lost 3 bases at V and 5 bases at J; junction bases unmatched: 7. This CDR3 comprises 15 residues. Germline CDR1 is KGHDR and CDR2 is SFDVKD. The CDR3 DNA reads TGTGCCACCAGTGATACATCAGGGGGCCGGGAGACCCAGTACTTC. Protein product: CATSDTSGGRETQYF.

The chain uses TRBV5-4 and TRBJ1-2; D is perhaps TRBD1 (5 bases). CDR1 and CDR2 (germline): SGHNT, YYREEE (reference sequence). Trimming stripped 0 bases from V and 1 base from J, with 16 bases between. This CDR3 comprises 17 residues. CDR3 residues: CASSLDLYAGGNYGYTF. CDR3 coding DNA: TGTGCCAGCAGCTTGGATCTCTATGCCGGGGGTAACTATGGCTACACCTTC.

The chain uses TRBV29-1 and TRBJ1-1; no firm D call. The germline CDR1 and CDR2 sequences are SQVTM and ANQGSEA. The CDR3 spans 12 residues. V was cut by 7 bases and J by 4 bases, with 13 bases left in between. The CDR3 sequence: CSGGPGITEAFF. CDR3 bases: TGCAGCGGCGGCCCGGGGATCACTGAAGCTTTCTTT.

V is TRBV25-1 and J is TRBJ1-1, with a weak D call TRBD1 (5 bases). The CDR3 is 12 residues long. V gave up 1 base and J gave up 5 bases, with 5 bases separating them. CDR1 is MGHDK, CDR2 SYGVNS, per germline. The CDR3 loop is CASSESGTEAFF. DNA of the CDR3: TGTGCCAGCAGTGAATCAGGGACTGAAGCTTTCTTT.

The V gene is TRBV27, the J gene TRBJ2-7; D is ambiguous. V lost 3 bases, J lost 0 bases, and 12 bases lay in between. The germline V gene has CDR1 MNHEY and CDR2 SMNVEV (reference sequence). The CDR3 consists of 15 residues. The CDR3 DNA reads TGTGCCAGCAGTTTGTCCACGGCGGTCTCCTACGAGCAGTACTTC. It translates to CASSLSTAVSYEQYF.

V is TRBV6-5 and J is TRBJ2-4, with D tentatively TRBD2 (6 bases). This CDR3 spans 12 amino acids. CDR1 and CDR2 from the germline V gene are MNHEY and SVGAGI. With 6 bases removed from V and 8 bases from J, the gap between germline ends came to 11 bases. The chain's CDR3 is CASRGTGDIQYF. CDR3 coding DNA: TGTGCCAGCAGGGGGACTGGTGACATTCAGTACTTC.

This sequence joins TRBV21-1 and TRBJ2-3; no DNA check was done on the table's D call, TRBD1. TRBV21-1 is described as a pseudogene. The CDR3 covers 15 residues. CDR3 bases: TGTGCCCCCCGCAAGGAAGGGGGTGAAGCAGATACGCAGTATTTT. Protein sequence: CAPRKEGGEADTQYF.

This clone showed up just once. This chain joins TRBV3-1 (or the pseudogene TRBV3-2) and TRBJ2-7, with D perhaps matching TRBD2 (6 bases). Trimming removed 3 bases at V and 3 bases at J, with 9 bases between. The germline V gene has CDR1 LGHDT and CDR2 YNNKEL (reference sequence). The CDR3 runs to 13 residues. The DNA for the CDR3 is TGTGCCAGCAGCCAGGGAGCGGGCTACGAGCAGTACTTC. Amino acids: CASSQGAGYEQYF.

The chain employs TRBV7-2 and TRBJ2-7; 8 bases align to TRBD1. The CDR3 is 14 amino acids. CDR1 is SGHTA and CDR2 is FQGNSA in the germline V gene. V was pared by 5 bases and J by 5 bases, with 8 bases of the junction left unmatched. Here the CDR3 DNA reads TGTGCCAGCAGCCCTGGACAGGGTCTCCACGAGCAGTACTTC. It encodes CASSPGQGLHEQYF.

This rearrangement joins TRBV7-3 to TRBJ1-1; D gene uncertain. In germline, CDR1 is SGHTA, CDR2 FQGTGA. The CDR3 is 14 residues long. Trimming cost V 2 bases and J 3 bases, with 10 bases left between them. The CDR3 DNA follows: TGTGCCAGCAGCTTATCGGGCGGGTACACTGAAGCTTTCTTT. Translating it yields CASSLSGGYTEAFF.

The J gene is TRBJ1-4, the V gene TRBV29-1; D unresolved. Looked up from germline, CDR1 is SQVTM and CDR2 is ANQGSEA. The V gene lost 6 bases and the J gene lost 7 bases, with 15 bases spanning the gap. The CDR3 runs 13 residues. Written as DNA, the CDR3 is TGCAGCGTGCACGGCCCCCGAGGTGAAAAACTGTTTTTT. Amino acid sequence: CSVHGPRGEKLFF. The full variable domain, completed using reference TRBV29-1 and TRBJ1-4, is SAVISQKPSRDICQRGTSLTIQCQVDSQVTMMFWYRQQPGQSLTLIATANQGSEATYESGFVIDKFPISRPNLTFSTLTVSNMSPEDSSIYLCSVHGPRGEKLFFGSGTQLSVL.

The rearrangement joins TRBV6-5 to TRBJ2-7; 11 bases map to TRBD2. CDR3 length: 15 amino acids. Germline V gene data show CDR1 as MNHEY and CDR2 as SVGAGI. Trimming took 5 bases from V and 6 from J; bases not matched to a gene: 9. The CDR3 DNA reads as TGTGCCAGCAGTCCCTCGACTAGCGGGATAGGCGAGCAGTACTTC. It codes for CASSPSTSGIGEQYF.

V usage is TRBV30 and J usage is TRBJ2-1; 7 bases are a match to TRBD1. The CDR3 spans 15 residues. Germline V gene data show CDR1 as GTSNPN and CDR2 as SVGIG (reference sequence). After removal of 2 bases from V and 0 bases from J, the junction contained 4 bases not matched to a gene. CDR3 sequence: CAWSWDSYSYNEQFF. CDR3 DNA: TGTGCCTGGAGTTGGGACAGCTACTCCTACAATGAGCAGTTCTTC.

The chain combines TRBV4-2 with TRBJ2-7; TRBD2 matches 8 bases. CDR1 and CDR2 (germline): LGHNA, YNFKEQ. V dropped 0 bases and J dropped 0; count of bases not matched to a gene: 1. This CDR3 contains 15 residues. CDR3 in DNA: TGTGCCAGCAGCCAAGATCTAGCGGGCTCCTACGAGCAGTACTTC. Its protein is CASSQDLAGSYEQYF.

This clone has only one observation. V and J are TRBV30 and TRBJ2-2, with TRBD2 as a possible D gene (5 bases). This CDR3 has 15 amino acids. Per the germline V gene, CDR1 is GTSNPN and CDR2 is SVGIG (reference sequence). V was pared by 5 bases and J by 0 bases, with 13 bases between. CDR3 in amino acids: CAWDDGKPNTGELFF. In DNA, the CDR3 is TGTGCCTGGGACGACGGGAAACCGAACACCGGGGAGCTGTTTTTT.

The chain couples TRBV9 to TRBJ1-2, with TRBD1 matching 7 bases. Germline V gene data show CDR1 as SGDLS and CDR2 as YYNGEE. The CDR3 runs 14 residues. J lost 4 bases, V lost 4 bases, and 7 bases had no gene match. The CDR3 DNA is TGTGCCAGCAGCACAGGGGCTGAGTCCTATGGCTACACCTTC. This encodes CASSTGAESYGYTF. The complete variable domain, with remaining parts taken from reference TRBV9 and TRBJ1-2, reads DSGVTQTPKHLITATGQRVTLRCSPRSGDLSVYWYQQSLDQGLQFLIQYYNGEERAKGNILERFSAQQFPDLHSELNLSSLELGDSALYFCASSTGAESYGYTFGSGTRLTVV.

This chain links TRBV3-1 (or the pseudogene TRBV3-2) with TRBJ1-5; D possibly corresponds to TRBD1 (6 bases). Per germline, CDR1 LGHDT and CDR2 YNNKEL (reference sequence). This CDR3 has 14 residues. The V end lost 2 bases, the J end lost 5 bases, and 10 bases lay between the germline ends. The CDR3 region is CASSQTGGHQPQHF. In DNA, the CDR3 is TGTGCCAGCAGCCAAACCGGGGGGCATCAGCCCCAGCATTTT.

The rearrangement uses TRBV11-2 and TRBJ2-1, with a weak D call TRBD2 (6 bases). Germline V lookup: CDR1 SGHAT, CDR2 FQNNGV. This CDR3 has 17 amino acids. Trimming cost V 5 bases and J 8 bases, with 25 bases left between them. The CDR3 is CASSASKTSKRFDEQFF. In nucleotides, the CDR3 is TGTGCCAGCAGCGCCTCGAAGACTAGTAAAAGATTCGATGAGCAGTTCTTC.

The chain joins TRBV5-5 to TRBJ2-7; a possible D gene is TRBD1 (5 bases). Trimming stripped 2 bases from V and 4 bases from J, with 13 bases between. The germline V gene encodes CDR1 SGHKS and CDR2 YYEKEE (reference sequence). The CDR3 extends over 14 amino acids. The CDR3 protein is CASSLGQLWYEQYF. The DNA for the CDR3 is TGTGCCAGCAGCTTAGGACAATTATGGTACGAGCAGTACTTC.

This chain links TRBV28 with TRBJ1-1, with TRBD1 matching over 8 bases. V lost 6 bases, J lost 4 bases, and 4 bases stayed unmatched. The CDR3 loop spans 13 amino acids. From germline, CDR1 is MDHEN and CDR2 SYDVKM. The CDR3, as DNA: TGTGCCAGCAGCCCCACAGGGGGCACTGAAGCTTTCTTT. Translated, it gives CASSPTGGTEAFF.

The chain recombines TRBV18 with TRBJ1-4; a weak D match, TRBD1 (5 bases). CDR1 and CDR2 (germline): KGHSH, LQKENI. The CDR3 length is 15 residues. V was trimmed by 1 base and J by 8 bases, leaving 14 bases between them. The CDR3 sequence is CASSPQGILREKLFF. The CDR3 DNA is TGTGCCAGCTCACCACAGGGGATTCTACGAGAAAAACTGTTTTTT.

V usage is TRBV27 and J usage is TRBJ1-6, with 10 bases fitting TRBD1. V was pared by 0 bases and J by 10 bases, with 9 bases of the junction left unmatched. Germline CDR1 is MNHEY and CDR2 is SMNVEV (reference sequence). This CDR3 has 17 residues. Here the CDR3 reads CASSLSRDRGEGSPLHF. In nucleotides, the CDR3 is TGTGCCAGCAGTTTATCCCGGGACAGGGGTGAAGGGTCACCCCTCCACTTT.

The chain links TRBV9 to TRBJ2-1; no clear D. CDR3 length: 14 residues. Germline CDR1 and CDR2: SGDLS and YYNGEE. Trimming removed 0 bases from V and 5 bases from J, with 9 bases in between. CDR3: CASSVEQRNNEQFF. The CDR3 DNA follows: TGTGCCAGCAGCGTAGAACAGAGAAACAATGAGCAGTTCTTC.

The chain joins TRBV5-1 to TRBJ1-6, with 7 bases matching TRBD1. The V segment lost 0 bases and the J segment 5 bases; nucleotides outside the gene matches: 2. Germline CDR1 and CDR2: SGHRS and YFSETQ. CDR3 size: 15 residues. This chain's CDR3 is CASSLGTGDNSPLHF. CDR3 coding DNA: TGCGCCAGCAGCTTGGGTACAGGGGATAATTCACCCCTCCACTTT.

The CDR3 nucleotides are TGTGCCACCAAACAGACAGGGCGTTTTTCCTCCTACGAGCAGTACTTC. This translates into CATKQTGRFSSYEQYF. This rearrangement joins TRBV24-1 to TRBJ2-7; TRBD1 agrees at 7 bases. Losses at the gene ends were 8 bases for V and 0 bases for J; bases not matched to a gene: 12. The V gene's germline CDR1 is KGHDR and CDR2 SFDVKD. The CDR3 has 16 amino acids.

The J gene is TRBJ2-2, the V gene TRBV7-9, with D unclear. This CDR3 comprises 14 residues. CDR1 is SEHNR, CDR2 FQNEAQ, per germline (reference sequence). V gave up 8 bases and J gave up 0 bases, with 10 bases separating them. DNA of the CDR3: TGTGCCAGCCAGCGAGATTCGAACACCGGGGAGCTGTTTTTT. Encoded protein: CASQRDSNTGELFF.

The CDR3 region is CASSSGQGVIAQYF. CDR3 DNA: TGTGCCAGCAGCTCAGGACAGGGGGTTATAGCGCAGTATTTT. The chain carries TRBV5-8 and TRBJ2-3; 10 nucleotides line up with TRBD1. Germline values: CDR1 SGHTS, CDR2 YDEGEE. V trimming: 3 bases; J trimming: 10 bases; junction bases outside the gene matches: 8. The CDR3 spans 14 residues.

The CDR3 region has the DNA TGTGCCAGCCTACAGGGGGAGAGTCTCCGAGACACCATATATTTT. As protein: CASLQGESLRDTIYF. The chain links TRBV19 to TRBJ1-3, with TRBD1 matching over 8 bases. Germline trimming cut 9 bases from V and 8 bases from J; bases unmatched to any gene: 15. CDR3 length equals 15 residues. Per germline, CDR1 LNHDA and CDR2 SQIVND (reference sequence).

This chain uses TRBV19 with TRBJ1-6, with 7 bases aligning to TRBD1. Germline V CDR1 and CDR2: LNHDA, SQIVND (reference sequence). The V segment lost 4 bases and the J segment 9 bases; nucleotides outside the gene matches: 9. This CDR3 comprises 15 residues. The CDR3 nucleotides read TGTGCCAGTAGTACTCACAGGGGAACCCGTTCACCCCTCCACTTT. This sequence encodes CASSTHRGTRSPLHF.

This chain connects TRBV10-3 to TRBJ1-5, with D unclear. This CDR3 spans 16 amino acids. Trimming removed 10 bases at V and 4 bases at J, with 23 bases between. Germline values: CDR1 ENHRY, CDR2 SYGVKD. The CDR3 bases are TGTGCCACCCGAGGCGCGGAGGGCAGGAGGAATCAGCCCCAGCATTTT. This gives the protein CATRGAEGRRNQPQHF.